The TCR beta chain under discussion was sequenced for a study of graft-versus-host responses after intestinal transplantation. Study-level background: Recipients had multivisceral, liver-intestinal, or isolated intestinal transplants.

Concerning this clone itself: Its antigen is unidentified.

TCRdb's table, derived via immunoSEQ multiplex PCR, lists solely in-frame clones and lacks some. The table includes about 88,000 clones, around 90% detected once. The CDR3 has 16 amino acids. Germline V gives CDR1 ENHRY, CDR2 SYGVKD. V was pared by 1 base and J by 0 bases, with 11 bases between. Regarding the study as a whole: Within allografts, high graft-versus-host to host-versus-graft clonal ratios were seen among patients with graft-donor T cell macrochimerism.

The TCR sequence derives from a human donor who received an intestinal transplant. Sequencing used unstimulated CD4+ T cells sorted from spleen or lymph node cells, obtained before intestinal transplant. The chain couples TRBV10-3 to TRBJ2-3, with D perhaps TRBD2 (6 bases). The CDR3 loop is CAISEYAGPSTDTQYF. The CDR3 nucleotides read TGTGCCATCAGTGAGTACGCGGGACCCAGCACAGATACGCAGTATTTT.